This TCR beta chain comes out of a study of cytomegalovirus exposure and HLA in healthy donors. The PCR ran on 60 Vbeta and 13 Jbeta primers. The repertoire was sequenced with immunoSEQ multiplex PCR; TCRdb's copy has only in-frame clones and lacks some. The sample records some 140,000 clones, 60% to 80% being singletons. The CDR3 runs to 15 residues. The junction had 6 bases not matched to a gene; V was cut back by 0 bases and J by 7 bases. Germline CDR1 SQVTM, CDR2 ANQGSEA. The gene calls are TRBV29-1 and TRBJ1-4; TRBD1 aligns across 9 bases. The sequenced material came from PBMCs. The TCR originated in a man aged 30 to 39 in good health and CMV-seropositive. The CDR3: CSVEDWGQGSEKLFF. For the CDR3, the DNA is TGCAGCGTTGAAGATTGGGGACAGGGATCTGAAAAACTGTTTTTT.